The source of this TCR beta chain is a study of T cell responses to AZD1222 COVID-19 vaccine. Produced via immunoSEQ multiplex PCR; TCRdb's table is partial and in-frame only. The data contain more than 85,000 clones, 88% of them singletons. V lost 0 bases, J lost 2 bases, and 11 bases lay in between. The CDR3 has 17 residues. From germline, CDR1 is MGHRA and CDR2 YSYEKL. About this clone: Its target is not known.

Overall study results and limits: A rise in Spike-specific TCR breadth and depth followed two AZD1222 doses. The repertoires were collected only after the peak T cell response. Clonal diversity was possibly underestimated, and white British individuals and females predominated among donors.

The starting material was peripheral blood, obtained on day 0 of MenACWY control vaccination. This TCR was sampled from an adult in good health. This sequence joins TRBV4-1 and TRBJ1-6, with D hard to call. CDR3: CASSQEPGAAYNSPLHF. The CDR3 bases are TGCGCCAGCAGCCAAGAGCCAGGCGCGGCCTATAATTCACCCCTCCACTTT.